This TCR beta chain was recorded in a study of T cells in Graves' hyperthyroidism and ophthalmopathy. Findings and limits, study-wide: Researchers found most expanded thyroid clonotypes above 0.001 in blood as well.

As to this clonotype: The antigen is not known.

Amplification targeted TCR beta CDR3 regions from RNA transcripts. TCR CDR3 underwent first-round RT-PCR with the HTBI primer set. TCRdb itself ran the multiplex PCR reads through MiXCR, one entry per CDR3 protein. The sample contains about 700,000 distinct CDR3 sequences, around 15% of which appear only once. Absence of ophthalmopathy progression within 18 months defined stable Graves' hyperthyroidism. In patients aged 18 to 65, hyperthyroidism was newly diagnosed, with duration under 2 months. This clonotype was obtained from a woman aged 18-30 years with Graves' hyperthyroidism. Sample: blood.

CDR3 sequence reads: CASSQGVWTSVNEQFF. The CDR3 DNA reads TGCGCCAGCAGCCAAGGTGTCTGGACTAGCGTGAATGAGCAGTTCTTC. The chain combines TRBV4-3 with TRBJ2-1, with 9 bases identical to TRBD2. Germline V gives CDR1 LGHNA, CDR2 YSLEER. Unmatched junction bases numbered 8, after V lost 1 base and J lost 7 bases. The CDR3 covers 16 residues.